This is a list of T cell receptor beta chains from one sample in a study of regulatory T cells in long-lasting Graves disease. MiXCR, run by TCRdb on the multiplex PCR reads, gives a single entry per CDR3 protein. The profile shows 530,000 or so distinct CDR3 sequences, around 15% of them singletons. These records were also assigned to another study, of T cells in Graves' hyperthyroidism and ophthalmopathy.

The material sequenced was peripheral blood mononuclear cells (PBMCs), taken at new diagnosis, from a patient treated with antithyroid drugs. The origin of the receptors is a man younger than 35 with Graves disease. The CDR3 runs from the conserved cysteine through the conserved F or W. Each record gives: J gene, clone size, D gene, V gene, CDR3 DNA, CDR3 protein. D genes are given only for firm matches. Size tells how often a clone was seen (once, few, many) or the class of an expanded clone, and some rows leave it out.

TRBJ1-2	few	NA	TRBV12-3/TRBV12-4	TGTGCCAGCAGTTTAACTCTCGGGGGCTATGGCTACACCTTC	CASSLTLGGYGYTF
TRBJ2-1	many	NA	TRBV12-3/TRBV12-4	TGTGCCAGCAGTCCGGACTATCAGAGCTCCTACAATGAGCAGTTCTTC	CASSPDYQSSYNEQFF
TRBJ1-4	once	NA	TRBV20-1	TGCAGTGCTAGAGATCCGAGACAGGTCTTAAATGAAAAACTGTTTTTT	CSARDPRQVLNEKLFF
TRBJ1-5	few	NA	TRBV5-8	TGTGCCAGCAGCTTGAGAGAGTATAGCAATCAGCCCCAGCATTTT	CASSLREYSNQPQHF
TRBJ2-5	many	TRBD2	TRBV7-3	TGTGCCAGCAGCTTAACGGCTAGCGGGGGTGAGACCCAGTACTTC	CASSLTASGGETQYF
TRBJ2-1	many	TRBD1	TRBV11-3	TGTGCCAGCAGCCTAAACAGGGGTGGCACCTACAATGAGCAGTTCTTC	CASSLNRGGTYNEQFF
TRBJ2-7	few	TRBD1	TRBV28	TGTGCCAGCAGCCCGGGACAGGCCAAATACGAGCAGTACTTC	CASSPGQAKYEQYF
TRBJ2-7	few	TRBD2	TRBV7-3	TGTGCCAGCAGCTTAGGAGCGGGAGACGAGCGGTACTTC	CASSLGAGDERYF
TRBJ2-6	many	NA	TRBV2	TGTGCCAGCAGTGCGACAGCTGGGGCCAACGTCCTGACTTTC	CASSATAGANVLTF
TRBJ2-4	NA	TRBD1	TRBV29-1	TGCAGCGCAAGAGCCACCGGGACAGGGGGTGTCAAAAACATTCAGTACTTC	CSARATGTGGVKNIQYF
TRBJ2-5	few	NA	TRBV24-1	TGTGCCACCAGTGATTACCGGGGACAGTACTTC	CATSDYRGQYF
TRBJ2-1	NA	TRBD2	TRBV28	TGTGCCAGCAGTTTCCCCACTAGCGGACTCTCCTACAATGAGCAGTTCTTC	CASSFPTSGLSYNEQFF
TRBJ2-7	NA	TRBD1	TRBV20-1	TGCAGTGCTAGAGATCTTGACAGGGGGTACGAGCAGTACTTC	CSARDLDRGYEQYF
TRBJ2-7	many	TRBD1	TRBV20-1	TGCAGTGCTAGGGTCAGGACAGGGAGTTGGGAGCAGTACTTC	CSARVRTGSWEQYF
TRBJ2-2	many	TRBD2	TRBV6-1	TGTGCCAGCAGTAAGCGACTAGCGGAACACAACACCGGGGAGCTGTTTTTT	CASSKRLAEHNTGELFF
TRBJ2-7	few	NA	TRBV30	TGTGCCTGGAGTGTTGGGGATAGCTCCTACGAGCAGTACTTC	CAWSVGDSSYEQYF
TRBJ2-2	NA	NA	TRBV27	TGTGCCAGCAGACCTACTATAACCGGGGAGCTGTTTTTT	CASRPTITGELFF
TRBJ2-2	few	TRBD2	TRBV11-2	TGTGCCAGCAGCCCATCCGGGACTAGGAACACCGGGGAGCTGTTTTTT	CASSPSGTRNTGELFF
TRBJ2-1	NA	TRBD1	TRBV20-1	TGCAGTGCTAGTCAAAGACAGGGAAGTAGAAATGAGCAGTTCTTC	CSASQRQGSRNEQFF
TRBJ2-7	many	TRBD2	TRBV9	TGTGCCAGCAGCCCGACTAGCGGGATTCTCGAGCAGTACTTC	CASSPTSGILEQYF
TRBJ2-3	NA	NA	TRBV9	TGTGCCAGCAGCGTGAGGGGAGCCCAAAGCACAGATACGCAGTATTTT	CASSVRGAQSTDTQYF
TRBJ2-7	NA	TRBD2	TRBV6-9	TGTGCCAGCAGTTACTACCTAGCGGGAGGTTGGCAAGACGAGCAGTACTTC	CASSYYLAGGWQDEQYF
TRBJ2-2	few	NA	TRBV7-6	TGTGCCAGCAGCTTAGAGACACGGGCGCATGAGTGGAACACCGGGGAGCTGTTTTTT	CASSLETRAHEWNTGELFF
TRBJ2-1	NA	TRBD2	TRBV27	TGTGCCAGCAGTCCTATTGGGACTAGCGGGACCCATGAGCAGTTCTTC	CASSPIGTSGTHEQFF
TRBJ1-2	NA	NA	TRBV5-4	TGTGCCAGCAGCTTGGTTGGTAGGACGGATGGCTACACCTTC	CASSLVGRTDGYTF
TRBJ2-7	NA	TRBD1	TRBV20-1	TGCAGTCTTAGTCCCGGGACAGAGACCTACGAGCAGTACTTC	CSLSPGTETYEQYF
TRBJ1-2	many	TRBD1	TRBV5-1	TGCGCCAGCAGCTTTGGGGACAGGGCCTTGGGCTATGGCTACACCTTC	CASSFGDRALGYGYTF
TRBJ2-7	NA	TRBD1	TRBV6-5	TGTGCCAGCAGTTCCCCGGGACAGATCACGGGCGAGCAGTACTTC	CASSSPGQITGEQYF
TRBJ2-7	many	TRBD2	TRBV7-3	TGTGCCAGCAGCTCCCGGGAGGGCTACGAGCAGTACTTC	CASSSREGYEQYF
TRBJ2-1	many	TRBD2	TRBV27	TGTGCCAGCCTACCTTGGGGAGGGAGCCCCAACAATGAGCAGTTCTTC	CASLPWGGSPNNEQFF
TRBJ2-7	NA	NA	TRBV10-3	TGTGCCATCAGTGACCCCAAAGTAGGGACTCCCAGCTCCTACGAGCAGTACTTC	CAISDPKVGTPSSYEQYF
TRBJ2-1	many	TRBD2	TRBV2	TGTGCCAGCAGGCCCATGGGGATAGCGGGAGGGACTTACAATGAGCAGTTCTTC	CASRPMGIAGGTYNEQFF
TRBJ1-5	many	NA	TRBV12-3/TRBV12-4	TGTGCCAGCACCTTCCGGGGGGCAAGTGATCAGCCCCAGCATTTT	CASTFRGASDQPQHF
TRBJ2-3	many	TRBD2	TRBV6-2/TRBV6-3	TGTGCCAGCAGTTACTTAGCGGGGGGCACAGATACGCAGTATTTT	CASSYLAGGTDTQYF
TRBJ1-1	NA	NA	TRBV6-1	TGTGCCAGCAGTGGACCGTTGGGCACTGAAGCTTTCTTT	CASSGPLGTEAFF
TRBJ2-7	NA	TRBD2	TRBV19	TGTGCCAGTAGTACCATAGCGGGAGGGGGCGAGCAGTACTTC	CASSTIAGGGEQYF
TRBJ1-5	few	NA	TRBV27	TGTGCCAGCAGTTTCTCAGGGTACGAGAATCAGCCCCAGCATTTT	CASSFSGYENQPQHF
TRBJ1-3	NA	NA	TRBV9	TGTGCCAGCAGGCCCCGAAACACCATATATTTT	CASRPRNTIYF
TRBJ2-1	NA	TRBD1	TRBV5-5	TGTGCCAGCAGCCCCGGGACAGGTGAGCAGTTCTTC	CASSPGTGEQFF
TRBJ2-7	many	TRBD2	TRBV28	TGTGCCAGCAGTTTTAAACGAGTAGCGGGGCCCTACGAGCAGTACTTC	CASSFKRVAGPYEQYF
TRBJ2-3	NA	TRBD2	TRBV29-1	TGCAGCGTTGCTAGCGGGAGAACAGATACGCAGTATTTT	CSVASGRTDTQYF